These 30 T cell receptor beta chains originate from one sample sequenced in a study of T cells after yellow fever vaccination. TCRdb recomputed calls from the 5' RACE reads with MiXCR, one row per CDR3 protein. Here the sample spans a few hundred thousand distinct CDR3 sequences, 3.6% being singletons. Specimen: PBMCs, collected 15 days after the yellow fever booster vaccination. All receptors derive from a man younger than 30 who received the YFV17D yellow fever vaccine.

Concerning this clonotype: This may be a read error: a much more frequent sequence differs by one nucleotide. The V and J genes are TRBV7-9 and TRBJ2-1; the match to TRBD2 covers 13 bases. CDR1 SEHNR and CDR2 FQNEAQ come from the germline V gene (reference sequence). The CDR3 covers 17 residues. CDR3 in DNA: TGTGCCAGCAGCCCGGGACTAGCGGGAAGCTCCTACAATGCGCAGTTCTTC. Protein sequence: CASSPGLAGSSYNAQFF.

Ten or more counts support this clonotype. CDR3 DNA sequence: TGCAGCGTTGGCCCGACTAGCGGGGATGATGAGCAGTTCTTC. Residues: CSVGPTSGDDEQFF. The chain carries TRBV29-1 and TRBJ2-1; the match to TRBD2 covers 11 bases. CDR1 SQVTM and CDR2 ANQGSEA come from the germline V gene. The J segment lost 8 bases and the V segment lost 4 bases, leaving 7 bases of the junction unmatched. The CDR3 has 14 amino acids.

This clonotype was recorded at least ten times. The chain carries TRBV19 and TRBJ2-1, with TRBD2 as a possible D gene (5 bases). With 1 base removed from V and 5 bases from J, the gap between germline ends came to 12 bases. Per germline, CDR1 LNHDA and CDR2 SQIVND (reference sequence). The length of the CDR3 is 15 residues. The CDR3 sequence is CASSIAPRTHNEQFF. DNA of the CDR3: TGTGCCAGTAGTATAGCTCCACGGACTCACAATGAGCAGTTCTTC.

The table lists this clonotype with many counts. The CDR3 loop is CASSARREGADTQYF. The CDR3 DNA is TGTGCCAGCAGCGCAAGACGTGAGGGGGCAGATACGCAGTATTTT. V and J are TRBV4-2 and TRBJ2-3; the D gene is possibly TRBD1 (6 bases). The germline V and J ends were trimmed by 5 bases and 4 bases, with 16 bases remaining between them. The CDR3 runs to 15 residues. Germline loops: CDR1 LGHNA, CDR2 YNFKEQ.

The chain joins TRBV5-1 to TRBJ1-1, with TRBD1 as a possible D gene (6 bases). CDR1 is SGHRS, CDR2 YFSETQ, per germline. V dropped 3 bases and J dropped 1 base, with 16 bases sitting between them. CDR3 size: 16 residues. As DNA, the CDR3 is TGCGCCAGCAGCTCTTCGACAGGCTGGAGGAACACTGAAGCTTTCTTT. As protein: CASSSSTGWRNTEAFF.

This clonotype was counted at least ten times. V and J are TRBV6-5 and TRBJ2-2, with a possible D match to TRBD1 (6 bases). The CDR3 extends over 13 amino acids. CDR1 and CDR2 (germline): MNHEY, SVGAGI. V shed 6 bases and J shed 6 bases, with 11 bases lying between them. The CDR3 is CASSRTVSGELFF. Here the CDR3 DNA reads TGTGCCAGCAGCCGGACAGTATCCGGGGAGCTGTTTTTT.

This clonotype was counted at least ten times. The chain is built from TRBV20-1 and TRBJ2-7; no reliable D call. Between the trimmed V and J ends, which lost 5 bases and 5 bases, there was a span of 16 bases. CDR1 and CDR2 from the germline V gene are DFQATT and SNEGSKA (reference sequence). CDR3 length equals 13 residues. DNA of the CDR3: TGCAGTGCTCAAGGGCACAGTTGGAACGAGCAGTACGTC. Protein sequence: CSAQGHSWNEQYV.

This clonotype was found many times. The chain is built from TRBV20-1 and TRBJ2-7, with no clear D. Trimming pared 5 bases from V and 7 bases from J, leaving 15 bases between. The CDR3 has 12 amino acids. Germline values: CDR1 DFQATT, CDR2 SNEGSKA (reference sequence). The CDR3 sequence is CSAGHTIEEQYF. The CDR3 region has the DNA TGCAGTGCTGGTCATACTATTGAGGAGCAGTACTTC.

The sample holds many counts of this clonotype. The CDR3 coding sequence is TGCAGCGTGAGGGGGACTGAAGCTTTCTTT. Amino acids: CSVRGTEAFF. This chain links TRBV29-1 with TRBJ1-1; D may be TRBD1 (6 bases). V lost 6 bases to trimming and J lost 5 bases, with 7 bases between them. The V gene's germline CDR1 is SQVTM and CDR2 ANQGSEA. This CDR3 region has 10 residues.

There are many counts of this clonotype. The V call is TRBV3-1, the J call TRBJ2-5; tentatively, D is TRBD2 (5 bases). Trimming cost V 2 bases and J 7 bases, with 14 bases left between them. This CDR3 is 14 amino acids long. Germline V CDR1 and CDR2: LGHDT, YNNKEL (reference sequence). The CDR3 coding sequence is TGTGCCAGCAGCCAATTCGCTAGGCGGGCGACCCAGTACTTC. It translates to CASSQFARRATQYF.

This clonotype was recorded many times. This rearrangement joins TRBV9 to TRBJ2-7; D is possibly TRBD1 (6 bases). The CDR3 consists of 15 residues. CDR1 SGDLS and CDR2 YYNGEE come from the germline V gene. Trimming took off 2 bases at V and 4 bases at J, with 16 bases between the two ends. CDR3 protein: CASSVGDKKIYEQYF. The CDR3 DNA is TGTGCCAGCAGCGTCGGGGACAAGAAAATTTACGAGCAGTACTTC.

In its sample, this clonotype was seen many times. The gene calls are TRBV7-2 and TRBJ2-5; the match to TRBD2 covers 8 bases. There are 14 residues in the CDR3. V gave up 3 bases and J gave up 5 bases; unmatched junction bases: 5. Germline loops: CDR1 SGHTA, CDR2 FQGNSA. In DNA, the CDR3 is TGTGCCAGCAGCTTGACGGGGGGGCGGGAGACCCAGTACTTC. The encoded protein is CASSLTGGRETQYF. Looking up the rest from reference TRBV7-2 and TRBJ2-5 gives the full variable domain: GAGVSQSPSNKVTEKGKDVELRCDPISGHTALYWYRQSLGQGLEFLIYFQGNSAPDKSGLPSDRFSAERTGGSVSTLTIQRTQQEDSAVYLCASSLTGGRETQYFGPGTRLLVL.

This clonotype was observed at least ten times. The V and J genes are TRBV11-3 and TRBJ2-2; a possible D gene is TRBD2 (6 bases). The CDR3 contains 16 residues. CDR1 and CDR2 from the germline V gene are SGHNT and YENEEA. The ends were cut back, 5 bases at V and 2 bases at J, with 15 bases in the middle. The CDR3, as DNA: TGTGCCAGCAGCAGGGAGGACGTCATAAACACCGGGGAGCTGTTTTTT. This gives the protein CASSREDVINTGELFF.

To note about this clonotype: This sequence may be a read error, since a much larger clone differs from it by one base. The CDR3 sequence: CASSPGLNSGANVLTF. In DNA form, the CDR3 reads TGTGCCAGCTCACCGGGCCTGAACTCTGGGGCCAACGTCCTGACTTTC. The J gene is TRBJ2-6, the V gene TRBV18; D unclear. The CDR3 runs 16 residues. Trimming left V 3 bases short and J 0 bases short, with 9 bases between. Germline V gives CDR1 KGHSH, CDR2 LQKENI.

This clonotype was counted at least ten times. This chain connects TRBV5-1 to TRBJ2-2, with a weak D call TRBD1 (6 bases). This CDR3 is 13 amino acids long. Trimming pared 6 bases from V and 3 bases from J, leaving 9 bases between. Germline loops: CDR1 SGHRS, CDR2 YFSETQ. The CDR3 here is CASNEGDTGELFF. The CDR3 DNA follows: TGCGCCAGCAACGAGGGGGACACCGGGGAGCTGTTTTTT.

This clonotype was detected many times. The gene calls are TRBV6-2 or TRBV6-3 and TRBJ2-7; 9 bases fit TRBD2. V shed 5 bases and J 7 bases; nucleotides not matched to a gene: 6. Germline V gene sequence: CDR1 MNHEY, CDR2 SVGEGT. The CDR3 sequence is 13 residues long. CDR3 sequence (DNA): TGTGCCAGCAGTCCTCTAGCGGGGTTGGAGCAGTACGTC. This translates into CASSPLAGLEQYV.

This clonotype was seen repeatedly, ten times or more. The chain has TRBV24-1 and TRBJ2-5; 14 bases fit TRBD2. With 5 bases clipped from V and 3 bases from J, the junction kept 7 bases outside the gene matches. The CDR3 covers 17 residues. Germline CDR1 KGHDR, CDR2 SFDVKD. CDR3 nucleotide sequence: TGTGCCACCAGTGCCGGGACTAGCGGGGGAATCGAAGAGACCCAGTACTTC. Translation gives CATSAGTSGGIEETQYF.

The sample holds many counts of this clonotype. The J gene is TRBJ2-5, the V gene TRBV5-1, with TRBD1 as a possible D gene (5 bases). Germline assignment: CDR1 SGHRS and CDR2 YFSETQ. This CDR3 spans 15 amino acids. V was clipped by 4 bases and J by 4 bases, with 17 bases between them. CDR3 bases: TGCGCCAGCAGCCGGACCAGGGCGAGTGGAGAGACCCAGTACTTC. Protein sequence: CASSRTRASGETQYF. The whole variable domain, filled in from reference TRBV5-1 and TRBJ2-5, reads KAGVTQTPRYLIKTRGQQVTLSCSPISGHRSVSWYQQTPGQGLQFLFEYFSETQRNKGNFPGRFSGRQFSNSRSEMNVSTLELGDSALYLCASSRTRASGETQYFGPGTRLLVL.

This clonotype was detected ten times or more. The chain combines TRBV4-3 with TRBJ1-5, with D tentatively TRBD1 (6 bases). Germline assignment: CDR1 LGHNA and CDR2 YSLEER. The CDR3 length is 15 residues. The V and J ends lost 0 bases and 7 bases respectively, with 13 bases between them. CDR3 sequence reads: CASSQDIQGGQPQHF. The DNA of the CDR3 is TGCGCCAGCAGCCAAGATATACAGGGCGGGCAGCCCCAGCATTTT.

Many counts were recorded for this clonotype. This sequence joins TRBV12-3 or TRBV12-4 and TRBJ2-7; 11 bases fit TRBD2. J gave up 5 bases and V 1 base, and 4 bases lay outside the gene matches. The CDR3 has 15 residues. CDR3 DNA: TGTGCCAGCAGTTTAGACCCACTAGCGGGGGACGAGCAGTACTTC. Its translation: CASSLDPLAGDEQYF.

This clonotype was counted many times. V and J are TRBV18 and TRBJ2-1; TRBD1 or TRBD2 may be the D gene (5 bases each). Trimming pared 2 bases from V and 5 bases from J, leaving 19 bases between. Germline-derived CDR1 and CDR2 are KGHSH and LQKENI. CDR3 length: 17 residues. The CDR3 is CASSPVFGTFQDNEQFF. The CDR3, as DNA: TGTGCCAGCTCACCAGTTTTCGGGACCTTTCAGGACAATGAGCAGTTCTTC.

This clonotype occurred many times. V and J are TRBV5-1 and TRBJ2-3; TRBD2 matches at 13 bases. CDR3 size: 20 residues. Germline values: CDR1 SGHRS, CDR2 YFSETQ. V gave up 4 bases and J gave up 0 bases; unmatched junction bases: 14. As DNA, the CDR3 is TGCGCCAGCAGCGGACTACTAGCGGGGGGGTCGCTGTCTAGCACAGATACGCAGTATTTT. This translates into CASSGLLAGGSLSSTDTQYF.

The table lists this clonotype with many counts. The J gene is TRBJ1-4, the V gene TRBV27, with D tentatively TRBD1 (6 bases). Germline assignment: CDR1 MNHEY and CDR2 SMNVEV (reference sequence). This CDR3 is built from 15 residues. Between the trimmed V and J ends, which lost 8 bases and 7 bases, there was a span of 20 bases. CDR3 in amino acids: CASCRKRGNGEKLFF. DNA for the CDR3: TGTGCCAGCTGCCGGAAAAGGGGGAATGGTGAAAAACTGTTTTTT.

This clonotype was counted many times. The chain combines TRBV12-3 or TRBV12-4 with TRBJ1-1; 7 nucleotides agree with TRBD1. There are 14 residues in the CDR3. With 4 bases clipped from V and 5 bases from J, the junction kept 7 bases outside the gene matches. CDR3 protein: CASSSNRGWTEAFF. CDR3 sequence (DNA): TGTGCCAGCAGTTCCAACAGGGGATGGACTGAAGCTTTCTTT.

This clonotype was detected many times. V is TRBV4-3 and J is TRBJ2-3, with 13 bases that match TRBD2. The junction had 3 bases not matched to a gene; V was cut back by 0 bases and J by 3 bases. This CDR3 region has 17 residues. Germline CDR1 reads LGHNA; CDR2 reads YSLEER. Here the CDR3 reads CASSQDRTSGGTDTQYF. In nucleotides, the CDR3 is TGCGCCAGCAGCCAAGATCGGACTAGCGGGGGTACAGATACGCAGTATTTT.

This clonotype was picked up many times. The chain has TRBV5-1 and TRBJ2-5; 11 bases match TRBD2. CDR3 size: 15 residues. Per the germline V gene, CDR1 is SGHRS and CDR2 is YFSETQ. V trimming: 3 bases; J trimming: 0 bases; junction bases outside the gene matches: 1. The CDR3 protein is CASSSTSGDQETQYF. The CDR3, as DNA: TGCGCCAGCAGCTCGACTAGCGGGGACCAAGAGACCCAGTACTTC.

This clonotype was seen ten or more times. The chain has TRBV29-1 and TRBJ1-3; TRBD1 might be the D (5 bases). This CDR3 spans 13 amino acids. V was cut by 4 bases and J by 4 bases, with 11 bases left in between. Germline CDR1 is SQVTM and CDR2 is ANQGSEA. The DNA for the CDR3 is TGCAGCGTTGGAAGCAGGGTCGGAAACACCATATATTTT. Its translation: CSVGSRVGNTIYF. Looking up the rest from reference TRBV29-1 and TRBJ1-3 gives the full variable domain: SAVISQKPSRDICQRGTSLTIQCQVDSQVTMMFWYRQQPGQSLTLIATANQGSEATYESGFVIDKFPISRPNLTFSTLTVSNMSPEDSSIYLCSVGSRVGNTIYFGEGSWLTVV.

This chain uses TRBV20-1 with TRBJ1-1; 9 bases line up with TRBD1. The germline gives CDR1 DFQATT, CDR2 SNEGSKA (reference sequence). The CDR3 is 14 amino acids. V lost 4 bases, J lost 5 bases, and 8 bases stayed unmatched. This CDR3 reads CSATRGTGWTEAFF. The CDR3 nucleotides read TGCAGTGCTACTCGGGGGACAGGGTGGACTGAAGCTTTCTTT.

This clonotype has a count of ten or more. The rearrangement links TRBV5-1 to TRBJ2-5; D unclear. The CDR3 has 12 amino acids. Trimming took off 0 bases at V and 5 bases at J, with 5 bases between the two ends. The germline CDR1 and CDR2 sequences are SGHRS and YFSETQ. The CDR3 protein is CASSLDVETQYF. In DNA, the CDR3 is TGCGCCAGCAGCTTGGATGTCGAGACCCAGTACTTC.

This clonotype was seen ten or more times. CDR3 region: CASSVRGDQAQHF. The CDR3 nucleotides read TGTGCCAGCAGCGTAAGGGGGGATCAAGCCCAGCATTTT. The chain uses TRBV7-2 and TRBJ1-5, with D possibly matching TRBD1 (6 bases). V was shortened by 5 bases and J by 11 bases, with 16 bases between the two germline ends. This CDR3 spans 13 amino acids. Germline loops: CDR1 SGHTA, CDR2 FQGNSA.